The 26 T cell receptor beta chains below come from one sample, sequenced in a study of T-cell reconstitution after alpha-beta-depleted transplantation in children. Researchers prepared the TCRbeta library using unique molecular identifiers, the study reports. TCRdb used MiXCR to reprocess the PCR reads, holding one entry per CDR3 protein. The sample shows about 1,000,000 distinct CDR3 sequences, roughly 29% of them seen only once. The sequences come from PBMCs, mostly from graft donor cells, collected 360 days after TCRalphabeta/CD19-depleted stem cell transplant. The receptors derive from a boy in the first two years of life who had a stem cell transplant for SCID, so the T cells may come from the graft donor.

This chain connects TRBV5-1 to TRBJ2-1, with D perhaps being TRBD1 or TRBD2 (6 bases each). The V gene's germline CDR1 is SGHRS and CDR2 YFSETQ. The CDR3 totals 14 residues. Trimming removed 4 bases at V and 10 bases at J, with 18 bases between. For the CDR3, the DNA is TGCGCCAGCAGCCCCGGGACAAGGAGGGAAGAGCAGTTCTTC. Translated: CASSPGTRREEQFF.

The rearrangement joins TRBV28 to TRBJ2-7; no clear D gene. The CDR3 has 15 residues. Germline CDR1 is MDHEN and CDR2 is SYDVKM. The V end was cut by 3 bases, the J end by 2 bases, with 14 bases between. The CDR3 coding sequence is TGTGCCAGCAGTTTTCGGCAGGAGCTTACCTACGAGCAGTACTTC. Protein product: CASSFRQELTYEQYF.

The J gene is TRBJ2-5, the V gene TRBV7-2; D may be TRBD2 (6 bases). V was pared by 1 base and J by 5 bases, with 11 bases between. CDR3 length: 14 residues. The germline V gene encodes CDR1 SGHTA and CDR2 FQGNSA. The CDR3 DNA is TGTGCCAGCAGCTTAGTGCTAGCGAGCGAGACCCAGTACTTC. This translates into CASSLVLASETQYF.

This chain connects TRBV12-3 or TRBV12-4 to TRBJ2-5; 8 bases align to TRBD2. The J segment lost 5 bases and the V segment lost 6 bases, leaving 8 bases of the junction unmatched. The length of the CDR3 is 14 residues. The CDR3 nucleotides read TGTGCCAGCAGCCCCGGACTAGCTTCCGAGACCCAGTACTTC. It specifies CASSPGLASETQYF.

The genes are TRBV5-1 and TRBJ2-3; no firm D call. V dropped 1 base and J dropped 7 bases, with 10 bases sitting between them. CDR1 and CDR2 from the germline V gene are SGHRS and YFSETQ. This CDR3 is built from 13 residues. CDR3 DNA: TGCGCCAGCAGCTTGCCAGGAGTTAATACGCAGTATTTT. Its protein is CASSLPGVNTQYF.

The chain uses TRBV27 and TRBJ1-2; D may be TRBD1 (5 bases). This CDR3 has 14 amino acids. From germline, CDR1 is MNHEY and CDR2 SMNVEV (reference sequence). V lost 3 bases and J lost 7, with 15 bases in between. The chain's CDR3 is CASSFSGQGVGYTF. CDR3 coding DNA: TGTGCCAGCAGTTTCTCGGGGCAGGGAGTTGGCTACACCTTC.

The chain combines TRBV4-1 with TRBJ2-5; 7 bases align to TRBD1. V was pared by 0 bases and J by 2 bases, with 3 bases of the junction left unmatched. The CDR3 runs 15 residues. The V gene's germline CDR1 is MGHRA and CDR2 YSYEKL. The CDR3 here is CASSQEGGWQETQYF. CDR3 bases: TGCGCCAGCAGCCAAGAAGGGGGCTGGCAAGAGACCCAGTACTTC.

The chain is built from TRBV6-5 and TRBJ2-5; D gene ambiguous. The CDR3 length is 16 residues. V was pared by 3 bases and J by 4 bases, with 18 bases between. Germline V gene data show CDR1 as MNHEY and CDR2 as SVGAGI. The CDR3 protein is CASSYSVRWARETQYF. CDR3 nucleotide sequence: TGTGCCAGCAGTTATTCGGTGCGATGGGCCAGAGAGACCCAGTACTTC.

The chain uses TRBV7-3 and TRBJ2-5; TRBD1 is a possible D gene (7 bases). This CDR3 region has 18 residues. The V gene lost 5 bases and the J gene lost 4 bases, with 26 bases spanning the gap. The germline V gene encodes CDR1 SGHTA and CDR2 FQGTGA. CDR3 coding DNA: TGTGCCAGCAGCCCATTGGGCCGACAGGGAGGTTATGGAGAGACCCAGTACTTC. Translation: CASSPLGRQGGYGETQYF.

The rearrangement uses TRBV5-1 and TRBJ2-1, with 7 bases lining up with TRBD2. Germline CDR1 SGHRS, CDR2 YFSETQ. The V gene end was trimmed by 0 bases and the J gene end by 6 bases; junction bases not matched to a gene: 3. The CDR3 is made up of 14 amino acids. The chain's CDR3 is CASSLEGGPNEQFF. CDR3 sequence (DNA): TGCGCCAGCAGCTTGGAGGGAGGGCCCAATGAGCAGTTCTTC.

For the CDR3, the DNA is TGCAGTGCTAGAGACTCGGGGCAGGCCAGCTCCTACAATGAGCAGTTCTTC. Translated: CSARDSGQASSYNEQFF. The chain employs TRBV20-1 and TRBJ2-1, with D tentatively TRBD1 or TRBD2 (5 bases each). Deletions cut 0 bases from V and 0 bases from J, with 15 bases between. CDR1 is DFQATT and CDR2 is SNEGSKA in the germline V gene (reference sequence). This CDR3 contains 17 residues.

This chain joins TRBV5-1 and TRBJ2-1, with TRBD1 matching over 12 bases. CDR3 length equals 17 residues. Per germline, CDR1 SGHRS and CDR2 YFSETQ. Trimming took 4 bases from V and 8 from J; bases not matched to a gene: 13. CDR3 sequence: CASSLVGQGAKWDEQFF. CDR3 DNA: TGCGCCAGCAGCCTGGTGGGACAGGGGGCGAAGTGGGATGAGCAGTTCTTC.

This clonotype was observed a handful of times. V is TRBV7-9 and J is TRBJ2-7, with D perhaps matching TRBD2 (5 bases). This CDR3 comprises 15 residues. Germline CDR1 and CDR2: SEHNR and FQNEAQ (reference sequence). V lost 3 bases, J lost 5 bases, and 17 bases lay in between. CDR3 bases: TGTGCCAGCAGCTTGGATTGGGAGTTTCCCCACGAGCAGTACTTC. Protein sequence: CASSLDWEFPHEQYF. Full variable domain (remainder filled in from reference TRBV7-9 and TRBJ2-7): DTGVSQNPRHKITKRGQNVTFRCDPISEHNRLYWYRQTLGQGPEFLTYFQNEAQLEKSRLLSDRFSAERPKGSFSTLEIQRTEQGDSAMYLCASSLDWEFPHEQYFGPGTRLTVT.

This clonotype has just a few counts. The chain employs TRBV6-5 and TRBJ2-1; 7 bases agree with TRBD1. There are 14 residues in the CDR3. The V and J ends lost 3 bases and 4 bases, in that order; junction bases with no gene match: 3. From germline, CDR1 is MNHEY and CDR2 SVGAGI. CDR3 nucleotides: TGTGCCAGCAGTTATGGGACAGCTTACAATGAGCAGTTCTTC. Its translation is CASSYGTAYNEQFF.

This chain joins TRBV12-3 or TRBV12-4 and TRBJ1-1; 7 nucleotides line up with TRBD1. The CDR3 is made up of 15 amino acids. Trimming removed 3 bases from V and 7 bases from J; junction bases left unmatched: 11. The CDR3 loop reads CASSFVQGGKSEAFF. In DNA, the CDR3 is TGTGCCAGCAGTTTTGTCCAGGGGGGAAAGAGTGAAGCTTTCTTT.

The CDR3 coding sequence is TGTGCCAGCAGCACAAGGACCCAAATAGGGGAGACCCAGTACTTC. Translated: CASSTRTQIGETQYF. J is TRBJ2-5 and V is TRBV5-4, with D uncertain. Germline-derived CDR1 and CDR2 are SGHNT and YYREEE (reference sequence). V gave up 4 bases and J gave up 5 bases, with 18 bases separating them. The length of the CDR3 is 15 residues.

The chain joins TRBV5-1 to TRBJ2-3; tentatively, D is TRBD2 (5 bases). Germline assignment: CDR1 SGHRS and CDR2 YFSETQ. Trimming cost V 7 bases and J 1 base, with 10 bases left between them. The CDR3 contains 13 residues. CDR3 loop: CASRGVGTDTQYF. The CDR3 bases are TGCGCCAGCCGGGGTGTAGGCACAGATACGCAGTATTTT.

This clonotype was seen a few times. The chain carries TRBV9 and TRBJ2-5, with TRBD2 matching over 8 bases. Per the germline V gene, CDR1 is SGDLS and CDR2 is YYNGEE. V was clipped by 0 bases and J by 3 bases; unmatched bases: 10. This CDR3 is built from 17 residues. CDR3 bases: TGTGCCAGCAGCGTAGGATCAGGAGGCGGGGGGAAAGAGACCCAGTACTTC. Translating it yields CASSVGSGGGGKETQYF.

This clonotype has a handful of counts. The V and J genes are TRBV5-1 and TRBJ2-3, with D maybe TRBD2 (5 bases). CDR1 is SGHRS and CDR2 is YFSETQ in the germline V gene. This CDR3 region has 14 residues. V was cut by 4 bases and J by 4 bases, with 13 bases left in between. Here the CDR3 reads CASSVGGRADTQYF. The CDR3 DNA is TGCGCCAGCAGCGTTGGAGGTAGAGCAGATACGCAGTATTTT.

The DNA for the CDR3 is TGTGCCACTCGGGGCTCAAACTATGGCTACACCTTC. Translating it yields CATRGSNYGYTF. This chain connects TRBV10-3 to TRBJ1-2; perhaps TRBD1 as D (5 bases). V was pared by 10 bases and J by 2 bases, with 11 bases between. There are 12 residues in the CDR3. Germline-derived CDR1 and CDR2 are ENHRY and SYGVKD.

This clonotype was seen a handful of times. CDR3 amino acids: CASSLGRGMRSPLHF. The CDR3 DNA reads TGTGCCAGCAGCTTAGGTAGGGGTATGAGATCACCCCTCCACTTT. This chain joins TRBV11-2 and TRBJ1-6; possible D gene TRBD1, 5 bases. The V gene's germline CDR1 is SGHAT and CDR2 FQNNGV. The CDR3 is 15 amino acids. The germline V and J ends were trimmed by 1 base and 10 bases, with 14 bases remaining between them.

V gene TRBV28 combines with J gene TRBJ2-3; TRBD2 might be the D (5 bases). The V gene lost 7 bases and the J gene lost 5 bases, with 13 bases spanning the gap. This CDR3 spans 13 amino acids. CDR1 MDHEN and CDR2 SYDVKM come from the germline V gene. The DNA for the CDR3 is TGTGCCAGCACGGAGGCAAACCAAGATACGCAGTATTTT. This translates into CASTEANQDTQYF.

The chain employs TRBV10-3 and TRBJ2-2; 10 nucleotides line up with TRBD1. The CDR3 spans 14 residues. The germline V gene encodes CDR1 ENHRY and CDR2 SYGVKD. Germline trimming cut 6 bases from V and 6 bases from J; bases unmatched to any gene: 4. For the CDR3, the DNA is TGTGCCATCAGGGGGACAGGGGTGCCCGGGGAGCTGTTTTTT. It codes for CAIRGTGVPGELFF.

The V and J genes are TRBV7-6 and TRBJ2-1, with TRBD2 matching over 8 bases. This CDR3 has 15 amino acids. The V gene's germline CDR1 is SGHVS and CDR2 FNYEAQ. V was pared by 2 bases and J by 7 bases, with 7 bases of the junction left unmatched. The CDR3 spells CASSLLAGSGNEQFF. CDR3 nucleotide sequence: TGTGCCAGCAGCTTATTAGCGGGGTCTGGGAATGAGCAGTTCTTC.

This clonotype was counted at least ten times. V usage is TRBV4-2 and J usage is TRBJ1-4; 8 bases agree with TRBD1. The germline gives CDR1 LGHNA, CDR2 YNFKEQ. The CDR3 extends over 17 amino acids. V trimming: 2 bases; J trimming: 5 bases; junction bases outside the gene matches: 10. The DNA of the CDR3 is TGTGCCAGCAGCCAACCTTTTACGGGACAGGAGAATGAAAAACTGTTTTTT. It yields the protein CASSQPFTGQENEKLFF.

This clonotype has more than one count but fewer than ten. The chain is built from TRBV7-9 and TRBJ1-2; possible D gene TRBD1, 6 bases. V was pared by 0 bases and J by 4 bases, with 12 bases between. There are 15 residues in the CDR3. Germline V CDR1 and CDR2: SEHNR, FQNEAQ (reference sequence). In nucleotides, the CDR3 is TGTGCCAGCAGCTTAGCGGCAGGGGATCGCTATGGCTACACCTTC. Its translation is CASSLAAGDRYGYTF.